What follows are 25 T cell receptor beta chains derived from one specimen sequenced in a study of T cell changes during pregnancy in multiple sclerosis. Using immunoSEQ multiplex PCR, the repertoire was profiled, and TCRdb retains in-frame clones only, with some absent. The sample has about 20,000 clones, approximately 86% seen once. The sequencing here drew on CD8+ T cells from peripheral blood mononuclear cells, taken after pregnancy. These receptors were collected from a female donor in good health, enrolled as a control in a pregnancy study.

This rearrangement joins TRBV9 to TRBJ2-3; 7 bases are a match to TRBD2. CDR3 length: 13 residues. The junction had 7 bases not matched to a gene; V was cut back by 6 bases and J by 6 bases. Per germline, CDR1 SGDLS and CDR2 YYNGEE. CDR3 sequence: CASNPLASDTQYF. For the CDR3, the DNA is TGTGCCAGCAACCCACTAGCGTCGGATACGCAGTATTTT.

This chain joins TRBV11-2 and TRBJ1-2; D is possibly TRBD1 (5 bases). The CDR3 runs to 14 residues. The V gene's germline CDR1 is SGHAT and CDR2 FQNNGV. The V end lost 5 bases, the J end lost 4 bases, and 14 bases lay between the germline ends. CDR3 sequence (DNA): TGTGCCAGCAGCCCAGGGCCGCAGGGCTATGGCTACACCTTC. Residues: CASSPGPQGYGYTF.

The chain couples TRBV27 to TRBJ2-1; weak D call: TRBD2 (6 bases). The germline V gene has CDR1 MNHEY and CDR2 SMNVEV (reference sequence). This CDR3 is 13 amino acids long. V lost 2 bases and J 9 bases, leaving 11 bases between the germline ends. The CDR3: CASSLMAGPEQFF. As DNA, the CDR3 is TGTGCCAGCAGTTTAATGGCGGGACCTGAGCAGTTCTTC.

This clone was seen a handful of times. This chain uses TRBV2 with TRBJ1-1; the match to TRBD1 covers 7 bases. Trimming removed 6 bases from V and 3 bases from J; junction bases left unmatched: 4. Germline V gene sequence: CDR1 SNHLY, CDR2 FYNNEI. The CDR3 covers 13 residues. CDR3: CASSETGYTEAFF. The CDR3 DNA reads TGTGCCAGCAGCGAGACAGGGTACACTGAAGCTTTCTTT.

This chain uses TRBV7-9 with TRBJ1-2; 8 positions match TRBD1. Germline CDR1 reads SEHNR; CDR2 reads FQNEAQ (reference sequence). V shed 7 bases and J 8 bases; nucleotides not matched to a gene: 12. The CDR3 has 14 amino acids. The CDR3 sequence: CASIDSTGGSGYTF. The CDR3 DNA reads as TGTGCCAGCATCGACAGTACAGGGGGGAGCGGCTACACCTTC.

The chain couples TRBV6-1 to TRBJ2-5; 7 bases map to TRBD2. The germline V gene encodes CDR1 MNHNS and CDR2 SASEGT. The CDR3 sequence is 13 residues long. Trimming at V came to 8 bases and at J to 1 base, leaving 4 bases not matched to a gene. The CDR3 nucleotides are TGTGCCAGCGGGTGGGGGGGCCAAGAGACCCAGTACTTC. Protein: CASGWGGQETQYF.

V is TRBV13 and J is TRBJ2-1, with 10 bases lining up with TRBD2. Trimming removed 5 bases from V and 1 base from J; junction bases left unmatched: 5. This CDR3 spans 16 amino acids. Germline CDR1 is PRHDT and CDR2 is FYEKMQ (reference sequence). The chain's CDR3 is CASSPKREGSYNEQFF. CDR3 coding DNA: TGTGCCAGCAGCCCGAAGCGGGAGGGGTCCTACAATGAGCAGTTCTTC.

The V gene is TRBV25-1, the J gene TRBJ2-1, with 7 positions matching TRBD2. V shed 4 bases, J shed 4 bases, and the junction held 7 bases outside the gene matches. Germline CDR1 and CDR2: MGHDK and SYGVNS. The CDR3 covers 15 residues. The CDR3 DNA sequence: TGTGCCAGCAGTGTAGGGGCTAGCGGATACAATGAGCAGTTCTTC. It is translated as CASSVGASGYNEQFF.

The chain joins TRBV6-6 to TRBJ2-3; 8 positions match TRBD1. CDR1 and CDR2 (germline): MNHNY, SVGAGI (reference sequence). J lost 3 bases, V lost 2 bases, and 1 base had no gene match. This CDR3 is built from 14 residues. DNA of the CDR3: TGTGCCAGCAGTTACCAGGGGGCGACAGATACGCAGTATTTT. This translates into CASSYQGATDTQYF.

The V and J genes are TRBV27 and TRBJ2-1; 7 bases agree with TRBD2. V lost 6 bases to trimming and J lost 6 bases; unmatched junction nucleotides: 8. The CDR3 length is 14 residues. CDR1 is MNHEY and CDR2 is SMNVEV in the germline V gene (reference sequence). This CDR3 is CASRYGEGFNEQFF. CDR3 sequence (DNA): TGTGCCAGCAGGTACGGGGAGGGCTTCAATGAGCAGTTCTTC.

This chain joins TRBV20-1 and TRBJ1-2, with D perhaps TRBD1 (5 bases). Germline V gene lookup returns CDR1 DFQATT and CDR2 SNEGSKA (reference sequence). The CDR3 loop spans 9 amino acids. V was pared by 6 bases and J by 8 bases, with 7 bases between. The CDR3 reads CSAKGGYTF. CDR3 nucleotides: TGCAGTGCCAAGGGGGGCTACACCTTC.

This clone was picked up one time. The V and J genes are TRBV7-9 and TRBJ2-1; TRBD1 aligns across 9 bases. This CDR3 has 15 amino acids. Germline V CDR1 and CDR2: SEHNR, FQNEAQ (reference sequence). J gave up 4 bases and V 3 bases, and 4 bases lay outside the gene matches. The CDR3 reads CASSLSGTGYNEQFF. CDR3 DNA sequence: TGTGCCAGCAGCTTGTCCGGGACAGGGTACAATGAGCAGTTCTTC.

The J gene is TRBJ2-7, the V gene TRBV5-1; possible D gene TRBD2, 8 bases. The CDR3 is 14 residues long. V lost 4 bases and J 4 bases, leaving 15 bases between the germline ends. Looked up from germline, CDR1 is SGHRS and CDR2 is YFSETQ. The CDR3 DNA follows: TGCGCCAGCAGCCCGGGAGGGACAGATTACGAGCAGTACTTC. Amino acid sequence: CASSPGGTDYEQYF.

The chain uses TRBV19 and TRBJ1-1; unclear D gene. The CDR3 has 12 amino acids. Trimming pared 7 bases from V and 8 bases from J, leaving 14 bases between. The germline V gene has CDR1 LNHDA and CDR2 SQIVND (reference sequence). CDR3 in DNA: TGTGCCAGTACTACGTCCAGGTGGGAAGCTTTCTTT. It encodes CASTTSRWEAFF.

The chain uses TRBV4-1 and TRBJ1-2, with D possibly being TRBD1 (6 bases). V lost 4 bases and J 0 bases, leaving 12 bases between the germline ends. The CDR3 has 15 amino acids. Germline CDR1 MGHRA, CDR2 YSYEKL. The CDR3 DNA is TGCGCCAGCAGCCCGGACAGAGACCCTAACTATGGCTACACCTTC. Amino acid sequence: CASSPDRDPNYGYTF.

V and J are TRBV29-1 and TRBJ1-2; TRBD1 is a possible D gene (5 bases). Trimming pared 3 bases from V and 6 bases from J, leaving 23 bases between. This CDR3 has 16 amino acids. Per the germline V gene, CDR1 is SQVTM and CDR2 is ANQGSEA. CDR3 DNA: TGCAGCGTTGATCGTAGGAAGCAGGGTACCTATGATGGCTACACCTTC. Protein product: CSVDRRKQGTYDGYTF.

By sample fraction, this clone is medium-sized. The chain has TRBV9 and TRBJ1-5; weak D call: TRBD1 (6 bases). The CDR3 runs to 17 residues. CDR1 is SGDLS and CDR2 is YYNGEE in the germline V gene. The V gene lost 3 bases and the J gene lost 5 bases, with 21 bases spanning the gap. DNA of the CDR3: TGTGCCAGCAGCGCAGGACAGAATCCAGACGGCGATCAGCCCCAGCATTTT. Residues: CASSAGQNPDGDQPQHF.

Concerning this clone: The junction shows a germline mismatch at one end, possibly a read error. The V gene is TRBV27, the J gene TRBJ2-5; 7 nucleotides match TRBD2. This CDR3 contains 14 residues. Looked up from germline, CDR1 is MNHEY and CDR2 is SMNVEV (reference sequence). CDR3 DNA sequence: TGTGCCAGCAGTTTGGGACTACCCCAAGAGAGCCAGTACTTC. Translated: CASSLGLPQESQYF.

The chain employs TRBV4-2 and TRBJ2-4; D might be TRBD1 (5 bases). Trimming removed 2 bases from V and 8 bases from J, with 13 bases in between. The CDR3 covers 14 residues. The germline V gene encodes CDR1 LGHNA and CDR2 YNFKEQ. The CDR3 spells CASSQTLGADIQYF. The CDR3 DNA follows: TGTGCCAGCAGCCAAACTCTAGGGGCAGACATTCAGTACTTC.

By sample share, this clone is medium-sized. This sequence joins TRBV7-9 and TRBJ2-1; 11 bases are shared with TRBD2. The V gene end was trimmed by 0 bases and the J gene end by 3 bases; junction bases not matched to a gene: 1. The germline CDR1 and CDR2 sequences are SEHNR and FQNEAQ (reference sequence). This CDR3 has 16 amino acids. Here the CDR3 DNA reads TGTGCCAGCAGCTTAGCTAGCGGGGGGGTCTACAATGAGCAGTTCTTC. It yields the protein CASSLASGGVYNEQFF.

The chain couples TRBV7-9 to TRBJ2-1; 13 bases align to TRBD2. The CDR3 is made up of 16 amino acids. Germline CDR1 reads SEHNR; CDR2 reads FQNEAQ (reference sequence). Unmatched junction bases numbered 3, after V lost 5 bases and J lost 2 bases. The CDR3 sequence: CASSPTSGRAYNEQFF. DNA for the CDR3: TGTGCCAGCAGCCCTACTAGCGGGAGGGCCTACAATGAGCAGTTCTTC.

The chain employs TRBV28 and TRBJ1-1; D is uncertain. Germline V gene sequence: CDR1 MDHEN, CDR2 SYDVKM. This CDR3 is built from 12 residues. The V gene lost 8 bases and the J gene lost 2 bases, with 9 bases spanning the gap. CDR3 sequence reads: CASGWSNTEAFF. The CDR3 bases are TGTGCCAGCGGTTGGAGCAACACTGAAGCTTTCTTT.

The chain joins TRBV18 to TRBJ1-4; D gene unclear. The CDR3 is 15 amino acids. Germline values: CDR1 KGHSH, CDR2 LQKENI. Deletions cut 3 bases from V and 0 bases from J, with 8 bases between. The CDR3 DNA follows: TGTGCCAGCTCACCTGGCCAAGCAACTAATGAAAAACTGTTTTTT. Its protein is CASSPGQATNEKLFF.

This clone came up once. This chain joins TRBV7-9 and TRBJ1-2; unclear D gene. Germline V gene data show CDR1 as SEHNR and CDR2 as FQNEAQ (reference sequence). This CDR3 spans 15 amino acids. V lost 5 bases and J lost 4, with 17 bases in between. The CDR3 reads CASSPPDLLLYGYTF. For the CDR3, the DNA is TGTGCCAGCAGCCCACCTGATCTTTTACTCTATGGCTACACCTTC.

This clone has only a few counts. The V and J genes are TRBV7-9 and TRBJ1-2; D is ambiguous. The CDR3 totals 11 residues. Trimming removed 5 bases from V and 7 bases from J, with 8 bases in between. Looked up from germline, CDR1 is SEHNR and CDR2 is FQNEAQ (reference sequence). The CDR3 region has the DNA TGTGCCAGCAGCCTACCGGGTGGCTACACCTTC. Protein: CASSLPGGYTF. The entire variable domain, with the rest obtained from reference TRBV7-9 and TRBJ1-2, is as follows: DTGVSQNPRHKITKRGQNVTFRCDPISEHNRLYWYRQTLGQGPEFLTYFQNEAQLEKSRLLSDRFSAERPKGSFSTLEIQRTEQGDSAMYLCASSLPGGYTFGSGTRLTVV.